The clone carrying this TCR beta chain occurred once. The sample belongs to a study of blood T cell repertoires in COVID-19. About the research overall: From the United States, Italy and Spain came samples of acute and convalescent COVID-19. T cells, B-cell-depleted T cells, or PBMCs supplied cDNA or gDNA.

TCRdb's copy holds only in-frame clones and misses some; the assay was immunoSEQ multiplex PCR. The repertoire holds 110,000 to 150,000 clones, with approximately 84% as singletons. After removal of 3 bases from V and 7 bases from J, the junction contained 6 bases not matched to a gene. The length of the CDR3 is 14 residues. Germline V CDR1 and CDR2: ENHRY, SYGVKD. Participants reported their clinical history, and cohort assignment relied on those reports. The sequence came from a woman under 30 who had been exposed to COVID-19. V and J are TRBV10-3 and TRBJ1-5; 7 bases map to TRBD1. What was sequenced was PBMCs or T cells enriched from blood (not recorded which). The CDR3 is CAISEMTGNQPQHF. The CDR3 nucleotides read TGTGCCATCAGTGAAATGACAGGGAACCAGCCCCAGCATTTT.